This note documents a single T cell receptor beta chain sequence. Donors each provided about 10 milliliters of peripheral blood. The authors ran a second PCR of roughly 6 to 11 cycles using a sample-barcoded 5' primer and a J-beta primer mix. TCRdb reprocessed the 5' RACE reads with MiXCR, giving one entry per CDR3 protein. The sample lists 250,000 to 300,000 distinct CDR3 sequences, 25% to 30% seen once, with roughly 30% in the top ten. The CDR3 is 15 residues long. Germline V lookup: CDR1 SGHTA, CDR2 FQGNSA. V was pared by 1 base and J by 0 bases, with 1 base of the junction left unmatched. This sample was taken from a study of blood T cells in healthy people across ages.

Sequenced: blood. The receptor comes from a woman in her seventies in good health. V and J are TRBV7-2 and TRBJ2-7, with TRBD2 matching 9 bases. The CDR3 DNA follows: TGTGCCAGCAGCTTAGATAGCGGGAGCTCCTACGAGCAGTACTTC. Its protein is CASSLDSGSSYEQYF.